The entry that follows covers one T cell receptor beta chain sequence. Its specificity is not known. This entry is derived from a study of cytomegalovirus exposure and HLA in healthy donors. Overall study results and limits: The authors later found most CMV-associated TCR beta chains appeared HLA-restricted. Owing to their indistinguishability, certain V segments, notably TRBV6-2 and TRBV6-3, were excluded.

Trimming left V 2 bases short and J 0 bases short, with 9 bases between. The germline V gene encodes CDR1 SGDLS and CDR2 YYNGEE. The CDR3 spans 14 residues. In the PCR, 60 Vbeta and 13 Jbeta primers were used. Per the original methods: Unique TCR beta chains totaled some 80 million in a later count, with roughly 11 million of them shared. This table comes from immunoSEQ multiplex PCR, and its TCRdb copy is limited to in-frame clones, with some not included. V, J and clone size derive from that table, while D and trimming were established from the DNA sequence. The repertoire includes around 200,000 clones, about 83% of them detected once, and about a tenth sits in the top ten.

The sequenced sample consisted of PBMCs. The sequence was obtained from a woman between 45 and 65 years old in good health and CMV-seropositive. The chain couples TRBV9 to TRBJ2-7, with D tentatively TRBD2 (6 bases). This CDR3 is CASSVVGSSYEQYF. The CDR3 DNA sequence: TGTGCCAGCAGCGTCGTCGGGAGCTCCTACGAGCAGTACTTC.